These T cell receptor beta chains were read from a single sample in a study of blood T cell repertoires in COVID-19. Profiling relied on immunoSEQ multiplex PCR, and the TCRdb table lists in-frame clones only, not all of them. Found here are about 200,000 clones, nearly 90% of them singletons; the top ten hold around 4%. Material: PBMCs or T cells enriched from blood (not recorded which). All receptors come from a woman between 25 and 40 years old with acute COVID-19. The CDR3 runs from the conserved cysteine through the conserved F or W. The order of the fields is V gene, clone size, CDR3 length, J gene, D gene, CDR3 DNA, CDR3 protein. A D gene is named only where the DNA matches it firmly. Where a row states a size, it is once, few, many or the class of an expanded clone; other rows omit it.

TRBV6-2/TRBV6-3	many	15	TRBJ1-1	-	TGTGCCAGCAGTTACGGGGGCAGTAAGAACACTGAAGCTTTCTTT	CASSYGGSKNTEAFF
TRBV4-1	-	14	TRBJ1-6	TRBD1	TGCGCCAGCAGCCAACCGAGACAGGGGGCTTTCCTCCACTTT	CASSQPRQGAFLHF
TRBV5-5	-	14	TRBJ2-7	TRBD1	TGTGCCAGCAGCGGGGACAGGCGATTCTACGAGCAGTACTTC	CASSGDRRFYEQYF
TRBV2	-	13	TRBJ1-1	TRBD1	TGTGCCAGCAGCAGGACAGGGTACACTGAAGCTTTCTTT	CASSRTGYTEAFF
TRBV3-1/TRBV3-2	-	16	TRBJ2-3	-	TGTGCCAGCAGCCAAGTTTACCTGGTAGCGCCAGATACGCAGTATTTT	CASSQVYLVAPDTQYF
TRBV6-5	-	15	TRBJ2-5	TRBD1	TGTGCCACCGGGACAGGGGACTTAGGAGGGGAGACCCAGTACTTC	CATGTGDLGGETQYF
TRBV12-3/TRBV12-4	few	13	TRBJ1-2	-	TGTGCCAGCAGTTTGGGCAGGGTCTATGGCTACACCTTC	CASSLGRVYGYTF
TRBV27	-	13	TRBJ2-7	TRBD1	TGTGCCAGCCGCCGGGACAGGGTCTACGAGCAGTACTTC	CASRRDRVYEQYF
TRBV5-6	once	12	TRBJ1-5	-	TGTGCCAGCAGACAGGGTGATCAGCCCCAGCATTTT	CASRQGDQPQHF
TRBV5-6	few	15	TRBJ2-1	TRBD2	TGTGCCAGCAGCTACGGGACTAGCGGGGGATATGAGCAGTTCTTC	CASSYGTSGGYEQFF